This is a list of T cell receptor beta chains from one sample in a study of CD4 and CD8 cells across lung adenocarcinoma regions. TCRdb reprocessed the PCR reads with MiXCR, giving one entry per CDR3 protein. The sample has 3,000 to 4,500 distinct CDR3 sequences, approximately 63% seen once; the top ten hold around 19%. Sequenced sample: CD4+ T cells from the margin of a lung tumor. These receptors were taken from a male donor with lung adenocarcinoma. The CD4 and CD8 labels of this study may be unreliable. CDR3s include the opening cysteine and the closing phenylalanine or tryptophan. Fields, in order: CDR3 DNA, CDR3 protein, J gene, V gene, clone size, D gene. A D gene is named only where the DNA matches it firmly. Clone size is shown for a subset of rows, as once, few, many or a class of expanded clone.

TGCGCCAGCAGTGAAGCGGTATCCTACAATGAGCAGTTCTTC CASSEAVSYNEQFF TRBJ2-1 TRBV10-1 - -
TGTGCCAGCAGCTTACAGTCCTCTGGAAACACCATATATTTT CASSLQSSGNTIYF TRBJ1-3 TRBV7-6 - -
TGTGCCAGCAGGCGGACTAGCGGGAGGTTCAATGAGCAGTTCTTC CASRRTSGRFNEQFF TRBJ2-1 TRBV6-1 - TRBD2
TGTGCCAGCAGCCTCCTAGCGGCCGGGAGGGAGACCCAGTACTTC CASSLLAAGRETQYF TRBJ2-5 TRBV7-2 - TRBD2
TGTGCCAGCAGCTTAAACAGAGGACGTGGCTACACCTTC CASSLNRGRGYTF TRBJ1-2 TRBV7-2 - -
TGTGCCAGCAGTGAATTTGATAGCGGAACTCGCGAGCAGTACTTC CASSEFDSGTREQYF TRBJ2-7 TRBV6-1 - -
TGTGCCAGCAGACTGATAGGGGGCCGGCCCTTTGAGCAGTTCTTC CASRLIGGRPFEQFF TRBJ2-1 TRBV6-1 - TRBD1
TGTGCCAGCAGTTTTGGAAGTAGCGGCAACACAGATACGCAGTATTTT CASSFGSSGNTDTQYF TRBJ2-3 TRBV12-3/TRBV12-4 few -
TGTGCCAGCAGCCGACACGGTACTTTGAATGAGCAGTTCTTC CASSRHGTLNEQFF TRBJ2-1 TRBV12-3/TRBV12-4 - -
TGTGCCAGCAGTGTACGGTTAGCGGAGCTCCAGTACTTC CASSVRLAELQYF TRBJ2-5 TRBV6-1 - -
TGTGCCAGTAGTAGGGGGGTGTGGAATGAGCAGTTCTTC CASSRGVWNEQFF TRBJ2-1 TRBV19 once -
TGTGCCAGCAGTCCATGGGATGGCAGGGTTCTCGCCAAAAACATTCAGTACTTC CASSPWDGRVLAKNIQYF TRBJ2-4 TRBV27 few -
TGTGCCAGCAGTGGGGACAGCCCCTGGGGAGAGACCCAGTACTTC CASSGDSPWGETQYF TRBJ2-5 TRBV6-1 few TRBD1
TGTGCCAGCAGTCCCGATCTTAGGGGGGAGCAGTACTTC CASSPDLRGEQYF TRBJ2-5 TRBV6-1 few -
TGTGCCAGCATTAGGACAGGAGTGGGTAGCGGGAATTTTCACAATGAGCAGTTCTTC CASIRTGVGSGNFHNEQFF TRBJ2-1 TRBV6-5 few -
TGTGCCAGCAGTTTCGGAGACACGGCGCAGTACTTC CASSFGDTAQYF TRBJ2-5 TRBV12-3/TRBV12-4 - -
TGTGCCAGCAGTCACAGACAGGGTGGACAAGAGACCCAGTACTTC CASSHRQGGQETQYF TRBJ2-5 TRBV12-3/TRBV12-4 - TRBD1
TGTGCCAGCAGCCTAGTACAGGGGGCCCTCCTTAATGAGCAGTTCTTC CASSLVQGALLNEQFF TRBJ2-1 TRBV7-6 medium-sized TRBD1
TGCAGTGCTAGTTCCAGGACAGGACAATTGGCCTATGGCTACACCTTC CSASSRTGQLAYGYTF TRBJ1-2 TRBV20-1 once TRBD1
TGTGCCCTACTTGGGGGGAAATACAATGAGCAGTTCTTC CALLGGKYNEQFF TRBJ2-1 TRBV6-1 large -
TGTGCCAGCAGCGCAGGGAGATTACAGTTCTTC CASSAGRLQFF TRBJ2-1 TRBV7-2 - -
TGTGCCAGCAGCTTAGCAGCGGGAGGCCCCACTACTACAATCAATGAGCAGTTCTTC CASSLAAGGPTTTINEQFF TRBJ2-1 TRBV7-6 - TRBD2
TGTGCCAGCAGTCGGACAGCTCCCCTGGCCAAAAACATTCAGTACTTC CASSRTAPLAKNIQYF TRBJ2-4 TRBV12-3/TRBV12-4 - -
TGTGCCAGCAGTGAAGGGTCGGGCGGGATAGGCGCCCAGTACTTC CASSEGSGGIGAQYF TRBJ2-5 TRBV6-1 - -
TGTGCCAGCAGCTTAGGTGGTCAGACTACCGGGGAGCTGTTTTTT CASSLGGQTTGELFF TRBJ2-2 TRBV7-2 - -
TGTGCCAGCAGTGATCCCAGGGGGACTAGCGCTTTATACAATGAGCAGTTCTTC CASSDPRGTSALYNEQFF TRBJ2-1 TRBV6-1 few TRBD2
TGTGCCAGCAGTTACTCCAACGGAGGCGCCGGGGAGCTGTTTTTT CASSYSNGGAGELFF TRBJ2-2 TRBV6-5 large -
TGTGCCAGCACCTCGACTAGCGGCGAGAATGAGCAGTTCTTC CASTSTSGENEQFF TRBJ2-1 TRBV6-1 - TRBD2
TGTGCCAGCAGCTCCCCCAGGGGCGGGGGGGCTCATGAGACCCAGTACTTC CASSSPRGGGAHETQYF TRBJ2-5 TRBV7-2 few TRBD2
TGTGCCAGCAGTGAACAGGGAGCCAAAAACATTCAGTACTTC CASSEQGAKNIQYF TRBJ2-4 TRBV6-1 - -
TGTGCCAGCAGTTACTCCGGGACCGGGGCAGATACGCAGTATTTT CASSYSGTGADTQYF TRBJ2-3 TRBV6-5 - -
TGTGCCAGCAGCTTGGTCTCTAGCGGGTCTTTGGTAGAGACCCAGTACTTC CASSLVSSGSLVETQYF TRBJ2-5 TRBV11-2 - TRBD2
TGCGCCAGCAGCCAAAGGACAGGAGCCACCTCTAACTATGGCTACACCTTC CASSQRTGATSNYGYTF TRBJ1-2 TRBV4-1 - TRBD1
TGTGCTAGTGGCCGTGGACTAGCGGGAACCCAAGAGACCCAGTACTTC CASGRGLAGTQETQYF TRBJ2-5 TRBV12-5 - TRBD2
TGCGCCAGCAGCTTTGTCTCGACCGGGGAGCTGTTTTTT CASSFVSTGELFF TRBJ2-2 TRBV4-1 - -
TGTGCCAGCAGTGAAATAGCGGGAGGGCTGGGGTACTACAATGAGCAGTTCTTC CASSEIAGGLGYYNEQFF TRBJ2-1 TRBV6-1 few TRBD2
TGTGCCAGGGGTTACGGGGCCGGGGGCCAAGATACGCAGTATTTC CARGYGAGGQDTQYF TRBJ2-3 TRBV6-5 - -
TGTGCCAGCAGCTACCTAGCGGGAGGCACCTTCTACAATGAGCAGTTCTTC CASSYLAGGTFYNEQFF TRBJ2-1 TRBV7-2 medium-sized TRBD2
TGTGCCAGCAGCCCGACAGTTCCAGGGGCCAACGTCCTGACTTTC CASSPTVPGANVLTF TRBJ2-6 TRBV12-3/TRBV12-4 - -
TGTGCCAGCAGCTTACTAGTTTACGAGCAGTACTTC CASSLLVYEQYF TRBJ2-7 TRBV11-2 - -
TGCGCCAGCAGGGGTTCGGGAGCCAAAGATACGCAGTATTTC CASRGSGAKDTQYF TRBJ2-4 TRBV5-1 - -
TGTGCCAGCAGCCGGGACCAAACGAACAATGAGCAGTTCTTC CASSRDQTNNEQFF TRBJ2-1 TRBV7-2 - -
TGTGCCAGCAGTTTACGGGGGGCTGGGGCCAACGTCCTGACTTTC CASSLRGAGANVLTF TRBJ2-6 TRBV12-3/TRBV12-4 few TRBD2
TGTGCCATAAAGGGGAACAGGGGGCGAGACGAGCAGTACTTC CAIKGNRGRDEQYF TRBJ2-7 TRBV10-3 - TRBD1